Below, 23 T cell receptor beta chains from the same sample are listed, as sequenced in a study of OX40 agonist ivuxolimab in advanced cancers. Clones were read by immunoSEQ multiplex PCR, and TCRdb kept only the in-frame ones, dropping some. The sample consists of 69,000 or so clones, over 75% of them appearing once. The sample in question was CD4+ or CD8+ T cells sorted from blood, obtained in a trial of the OX40 agonist ivuxolimab. The receptor set was obtained from an adult with an advanced solid tumor such as melanoma, head and neck, liver or kidney cancer.

There are a few counts of this clone. The chain uses TRBV9 and TRBJ2-1; 7 nucleotides line up with TRBD2. Germline trimming cut 2 bases from V and 10 bases from J; bases unmatched to any gene: 6. The CDR3 consists of 13 residues. Per the germline V gene, CDR1 is SGDLS and CDR2 is YYNGEE. CDR3 amino acids: CASSVPGSGEQFF. CDR3 sequence (DNA): TGTGCCAGCAGCGTCCCAGGTAGCGGGGAGCAGTTCTTC.

V and J are TRBV6-1 and TRBJ2-5, with D possibly TRBD2 on 5 matching bases. The CDR3 spans 15 residues. Germline CDR1 MNHNS, CDR2 SASEGT. The V end was cut by 1 base, the J end by 1 base, with 10 bases between. The CDR3 nucleotides read TGTGCCAGCAGTGAAGGAAGCGGCCTCCAAGAGACCCAGTACTTC. It codes for CASSEGSGLQETQYF.

The chain couples TRBV2 to TRBJ1-4; 7 positions agree with TRBD1. Germline V gene sequence: CDR1 SNHLY, CDR2 FYNNEI. The ends lost 3 bases at V and 4 bases at J; junction bases unmatched: 2. The CDR3 extends over 14 amino acids. CDR3 sequence: CASSEAGGNEKLFF. CDR3 DNA: TGTGCCAGCAGTGAGGCAGGGGGTAATGAAAAACTGTTTTTT.

The gene calls are TRBV6-6 and TRBJ2-7; D is unresolved. V lost 5 bases and J 2 bases, leaving 10 bases between the germline ends. The length of the CDR3 is 13 residues. CDR1 MNHNY and CDR2 SVGAGI come from the germline V gene (reference sequence). The DNA of the CDR3 is TGTGCCAGCAGTCGCGACGGGCCCTACGAGCAGTACTTC. Its protein is CASSRDGPYEQYF.

J is TRBJ2-2 and V is TRBV5-1; D remains unclear. Germline V gene sequence: CDR1 SGHRS, CDR2 YFSETQ. The CDR3 consists of 15 residues. V was shortened by 2 bases and J by 1 base, with 9 bases between the two germline ends. In DNA, the CDR3 is TGCGCCAGCAGCTTTTTAGTAGGGAACACCGGGGAGCTGTTTTTT. Translating it yields CASSFLVGNTGELFF.

As to this clone: An end of the junction differs from the germline gene, which may be a read error. The chain combines TRBV7-9 with TRBJ1-2, with unresolved D. Germline CDR1 reads SEHNR; CDR2 reads FQNEAQ (reference sequence). There are 13 residues in the CDR3. CDR3 nucleotide sequence: TGTGCCAACAGCTTCGGACTTAACTATGGCTACACCTTC. As protein: CANSFGLNYGYTF.

The gene calls are TRBV10-3 and TRBJ2-5, with 9 bases matching TRBD2. Germline-derived CDR1 and CDR2 are ENHRY and SYGVKD. J gave up 2 bases and V 8 bases, and 15 bases lay outside the gene matches. This CDR3 comprises 17 residues. In nucleotides, the CDR3 is TGTGCCATCTCCCAAGGTAGCGGGAGAGGGTGGCAAGAGACCCAGTACTTC. Translating gives CAISQGSGRGWQETQYF.

The chain carries TRBV5-4 and TRBJ1-2; D not resolved. Germline V gene data show CDR1 as SGHNT and CDR2 as YYREEE (reference sequence). V was cut by 1 base and J by 6 bases, with 7 bases left in between. There are 12 residues in the CDR3. CDR3 sequence reads: CASSLTEHGYTF. As DNA, the CDR3 is TGTGCCAGCAGCTTGACAGAACATGGCTACACCTTC.

This chain links TRBV6-6 with TRBJ2-7, with D tentatively TRBD2 (6 bases). Germline V gene sequence: CDR1 MNHNY, CDR2 SVGAGI (reference sequence). V was shortened by 3 bases and J by 5 bases, with 11 bases between the two germline ends. The CDR3 covers 13 residues. As DNA, the CDR3 is TGTGCCAGCAGTTATCCTAGCGTCGACGAGCAGTACTTC. As protein: CASSYPSVDEQYF.

This chain uses TRBV7-6 with TRBJ1-6; TRBD1 matches 7 bases. Germline lookup yields CDR1 SGHVS and CDR2 FNYEAQ. V shed 5 bases and J 5 bases; nucleotides not matched to a gene: 9. The CDR3 is made up of 16 amino acids. This chain's CDR3 is CASSPEAGGHNSPLHF. CDR3 bases: TGTGCCAGCAGCCCCGAGGCAGGGGGGCATAATTCACCCCTCCACTTT.

As regards this clone: Its ends do not fully match the called genes, so a read error is possible. The CDR3 region is CARRDRNNEQFF. DNA for the CDR3: TGTGCCCGCAGGGACCGAAACAATGAGCAGTTCTTC. This chain links TRBV27 with TRBJ2-1; tentatively, D is TRBD1 or TRBD2 (5 bases each). CDR1 and CDR2 from the germline V gene are MNHEY and SMNVEV (reference sequence). The CDR3 is 12 residues long.

The chain recombines TRBV19 with TRBJ1-3, with a possible D match to TRBD1 (5 bases). Per germline, CDR1 LNHDA and CDR2 SQIVND (reference sequence). The CDR3 is 15 residues long. Trimming left V 4 bases short and J 4 bases short, with 14 bases between. CDR3 DNA sequence: TGTGCCAGTAGTACCGGACAAGGGGTCGGAAACACCATATATTTT. This gives the protein CASSTGQGVGNTIYF.

This chain links TRBV5-5 with TRBJ2-1; the D gene is possibly TRBD1 (6 bases). This CDR3 spans 15 amino acids. In germline, CDR1 is SGHKS, CDR2 YYEKEE (reference sequence). V dropped 1 base and J dropped 1 base, with 9 bases sitting between them. CDR3 amino acids: CASSLSGESYNEQFF. DNA of the CDR3: TGTGCCAGCAGCTTGTCAGGGGAATCCTACAATGAGCAGTTCTTC.

This chain joins TRBV28 and TRBJ2-5; 8 positions agree with TRBD1. CDR1 MDHEN and CDR2 SYDVKM come from the germline V gene. The V gene end was trimmed by 6 bases and the J gene end by 5 bases; junction bases not matched to a gene: 11. CDR3 length: 15 amino acids. CDR3 residues: CASRRGPGGKETQYF. The CDR3, as DNA: TGTGCCAGCAGACGTGGGCCAGGGGGCAAGGAGACCCAGTACTTC.

A few counts support this clone. The chain combines TRBV4-3 with TRBJ2-2; tentative D call: TRBD1 (6 bases). CDR3 size: 16 residues. Germline loops: CDR1 LGHNA, CDR2 YSLEER. Deletions cut 3 bases from V and 4 bases from J, with 15 bases between. CDR3 DNA sequence: TGCGCCAGCAGCCAGCTTACAGGGCGTACCACCGGGGAGCTGTTTTTT. Protein: CASSQLTGRTTGELFF.

The J gene is TRBJ2-4, the V gene TRBV19; 10 bases match TRBD1. Germline trimming cut 4 bases from V and 4 bases from J; bases unmatched to any gene: 4. Germline assignment: CDR1 LNHDA and CDR2 SQIVND (reference sequence). This CDR3 region has 15 residues. The CDR3 DNA reads TGTGCCAGTAGTAACCCGGGACAGGGGAAAAACATTCAGTACTTC. It codes for CASSNPGQGKNIQYF. Combining the CDR3 with reference TRBV19 and TRBJ2-4 gives the whole variable domain DGGITQSPKYLFRKEGQNVTLSCEQNLNHDAMYWYRQDPGQGLRLIYYSQIVNDFQKGDIAEGYSVSREKKESFPLTVTSAQKNPTAFYLCASSNPGQGKNIQYFGAGTRLSVL.

The chain couples TRBV28 to TRBJ1-4, with D maybe TRBD1 (5 bases). Germline loops: CDR1 MDHEN, CDR2 SYDVKM. The CDR3 has 11 amino acids. V shed 8 bases and J shed 8 bases, with 9 bases lying between them. The DNA of the CDR3 is TGTGCCAGCTCCCACAGGGAAAAACTGTTTTTT. As protein: CASSHREKLFF.

Only a few counts were recorded for this clone. The rearrangement links TRBV7-2 to TRBJ1-3, with D tentatively TRBD1 (5 bases). The CDR3 spans 14 residues. The V and J ends lost 5 bases and 4 bases respectively, with 12 bases between them. CDR1 and CDR2 (germline): SGHTA, FQGNSA. DNA for the CDR3: TGTGCCAGCAGCGTAGGGGTTTCGGGAAACACCATATATTTT. This codes for CASSVGVSGNTIYF.

V is TRBV18 and J is TRBJ1-2; D uncertain. This CDR3 has 12 residues. With 6 bases removed from V and 7 bases from J, the gap between germline ends came to 12 bases. The germline V gene has CDR1 KGHSH and CDR2 LQKENI. Here the CDR3 reads CASSPSSAGYTF. DNA for the CDR3: TGTGCCAGCTCCCCCTCGAGCGCTGGCTACACCTTC. Drawing the rest from reference TRBV18 and TRBJ1-2, the complete variable domain is NAGVMQNPRHLVRRRGQEARLRCSPMKGHSHVYWYRQLPEEGLKFMVYLQKENIIDESGMPKERFSAEFPKEGPSILRIQQVVRGDSAAYFCASSPSSAGYTFGSGTRLTVV.

V is TRBV30 and J is TRBJ1-5; TRBD1 might be the D (5 bases). V was cut by 0 bases and J by 1 base, with 13 bases left in between. Germline values: CDR1 GTSNPN, CDR2 SVGIG (reference sequence). This CDR3 region has 16 residues. The CDR3 DNA reads as TGTGCCTGGAGTGTCGGACACTTAGCGAGCAATCAGCCCCAGCATTTT. Protein sequence: CAWSVGHLASNQPQHF.

The chain carries TRBV7-8 and TRBJ2-5; 7 nucleotides match TRBD2. V lost 5 bases, J lost 1 base, and 1 base stayed unmatched. The CDR3 sequence is 13 residues long. Germline CDR1 and CDR2: SGHVS and FQNEAQ. CDR3 in DNA: TGTGCCAGCAGCGCTAGCGGCCAAGAGACCCAGTACTTC. It is translated as CASSASGQETQYF.

J is TRBJ2-5 and V is TRBV12-5; tentative D call: TRBD2 (7 bases). V was trimmed by 0 bases and J by 2 bases, leaving 22 bases between them. From germline, CDR1 is LGHNT and CDR2 FRNRAP. The CDR3 consists of 19 residues. The CDR3 DNA follows: TGTGCTAGTGGTTTGGTAAGGATCGGCGGGAGAGGGGGACAAGAGACCCAGTACTTC. Its translation: CASGLVRIGGRGGQETQYF. The whole variable domain, filled in from reference TRBV12-5 and TRBJ2-5, reads DARVTQTPRHKVTEMGQEVTMRCQPILGHNTVFWYRQTMMQGLELLAYFRNRAPLDDSGMPKDRFSAEMPDATLATLKIQPSEPRDSAVYFCASGLVRIGGRGGQETQYFGPGTRLLVL.

This sequence joins TRBV6-6 and TRBJ1-5; D is unresolved. Germline lookup yields CDR1 MNHNY and CDR2 SVGAGI (reference sequence). Trimming removed 6 bases at V and 0 bases at J, with 9 bases between. The CDR3 runs to 14 residues. For the CDR3, the DNA is TGTGCCAGCAGCCTAGGAGGTAGCAATCAGCCCCAGCATTTT. Translation gives CASSLGGSNQPQHF.